These 9 T cell receptor beta chains share one sample of origin, sequenced in a study of cytomegalovirus exposure and HLA in healthy donors. Libraries were prepared by immunoSEQ multiplex PCR; TCRdb keeps only in-frame clonotypes and omits some of them. The profile covers hundreds of thousands of clones, with roughly 88% appearing a single time and over 0.7% taken by the ten largest. Sequencing was carried out using PBMCs. All receptors derive from a woman younger than 30 in good health and CMV-seronegative.

The rearrangement links TRBV5-1 to TRBJ1-4; D possibly corresponds to TRBD1 (6 bases). Germline V lookup: CDR1 SGHRS, CDR2 YFSETQ. The CDR3 is 16 amino acids. Trimming pared 4 bases from V and 0 bases from J, leaving 13 bases between. As DNA, the CDR3 is TGCGCCAGCAGCCTTGGGACACTCGCAACTAATGAAAAACTGTTTTTT. This gives the protein CASSLGTLATNEKLFF. Combining the CDR3 with reference TRBV5-1 and TRBJ1-4 gives the whole variable domain KAGVTQTPRYLIKTRGQQVTLSCSPISGHRSVSWYQQTPGQGLQFLFEYFSETQRNKGNFPGRFSGRQFSNSRSEMNVSTLELGDSALYLCASSLGTLATNEKLFFGSGTQLSVL.

The rearrangement uses TRBV6-5 and TRBJ2-7; 9 nucleotides agree with TRBD2. Germline V gene lookup returns CDR1 MNHEY and CDR2 SVGAGI. CDR3 length equals 13 residues. Trimming took 6 bases from V and 4 from J; bases not matched to a gene: 4. As DNA, the CDR3 is TGTGCCAGCAGCTTAGCGGGAGCTTACGAGCAGTACTTC. Translation: CASSLAGAYEQYF.

V usage is TRBV4-1 and J usage is TRBJ2-1, with D maybe TRBD1 (6 bases). This CDR3 is built from 16 residues. Germline CDR1 reads MGHRA; CDR2 reads YSYEKL. Trimming pared 1 base from V and 2 bases from J, leaving 12 bases between. This CDR3 reads CASSQADSIPYNEQFF. CDR3 sequence (DNA): TGCGCCAGCAGCCAAGCGGACAGCATCCCCTACAATGAGCAGTTCTTC.

V gene TRBV27 combines with J gene TRBJ2-7, with a possible D match to TRBD1 (6 bases). There are 14 residues in the CDR3. Trimming stripped 6 bases from V and 3 bases from J, with 15 bases between. Germline CDR1 MNHEY, CDR2 SMNVEV (reference sequence). The CDR3: CASSRGQRGYEQYF. The CDR3 region has the DNA TGTGCCAGCAGCCGAGGACAGAGGGGCTACGAGCAGTACTTC.

CDR3 residues: CASSDYRSNQPQHF. The CDR3 coding sequence is TGTGCCAGCAGTGACTACAGGTCCAATCAGCCCCAGCATTTT. The chain links TRBV6-1 to TRBJ1-5, with D possibly TRBD1 on 5 matching bases. Trimming shortened V by 3 bases and J by 3 bases, and 9 bases separated the two germline ends. The CDR3 contains 14 residues. The germline V gene encodes CDR1 MNHNS and CDR2 SASEGT.

V and J are TRBV18 and TRBJ1-4, with TRBD1 matching over 10 bases. The CDR3 loop spans 15 amino acids. The junction had 3 bases not matched to a gene; V was cut back by 1 base and J by 7 bases. Germline loops: CDR1 KGHSH, CDR2 LQKENI. CDR3 sequence reads: CASSPRTGGSEKLFF. The CDR3 bases are TGTGCCAGCTCACCACGGACAGGGGGGAGTGAAAAACTGTTTTTT. The whole variable domain, filled in from reference TRBV18 and TRBJ1-4, reads NAGVMQNPRHLVRRRGQEARLRCSPMKGHSHVYWYRQLPEEGLKFMVYLQKENIIDESGMPKERFSAEFPKEGPSILRIQQVVRGDSAAYFCASSPRTGGSEKLFFGSGTQLSVL.

The chain recombines TRBV9 with TRBJ2-7; 7 bases align to TRBD2. The V gene's germline CDR1 is SGDLS and CDR2 YYNGEE. V trimming: 0 bases; J trimming: 2 bases; junction bases outside the gene matches: 5. The CDR3 runs to 15 residues. Here the CDR3 reads CASSVDASGTYEQYF. For the CDR3, the DNA is TGTGCCAGCAGCGTAGACGCTAGCGGAACCTACGAGCAGTACTTC.

The CDR3 region has the DNA TGTGCCAGCCTCCGCAACCAGGGCTACGAGCAGTACTTC. This encodes CASLRNQGYEQYF. The chain combines TRBV11-2 with TRBJ2-7; maybe TRBD1 (5 bases). With 8 bases removed from V and 3 bases from J, the gap between germline ends came to 14 bases. From germline, CDR1 is SGHAT and CDR2 FQNNGV. The CDR3 is 13 amino acids.

The chain links TRBV9 to TRBJ2-1, with D uncertain. This CDR3 comprises 13 residues. Trimming left V 4 bases short and J 10 bases short, with 15 bases between. The germline gives CDR1 SGDLS, CDR2 YYNGEE. The CDR3, as DNA: TGTGCCAGCAGCCCCCCTAGAGTGTTAGAGCAGTTCTTC. Amino acid sequence: CASSPPRVLEQFF.